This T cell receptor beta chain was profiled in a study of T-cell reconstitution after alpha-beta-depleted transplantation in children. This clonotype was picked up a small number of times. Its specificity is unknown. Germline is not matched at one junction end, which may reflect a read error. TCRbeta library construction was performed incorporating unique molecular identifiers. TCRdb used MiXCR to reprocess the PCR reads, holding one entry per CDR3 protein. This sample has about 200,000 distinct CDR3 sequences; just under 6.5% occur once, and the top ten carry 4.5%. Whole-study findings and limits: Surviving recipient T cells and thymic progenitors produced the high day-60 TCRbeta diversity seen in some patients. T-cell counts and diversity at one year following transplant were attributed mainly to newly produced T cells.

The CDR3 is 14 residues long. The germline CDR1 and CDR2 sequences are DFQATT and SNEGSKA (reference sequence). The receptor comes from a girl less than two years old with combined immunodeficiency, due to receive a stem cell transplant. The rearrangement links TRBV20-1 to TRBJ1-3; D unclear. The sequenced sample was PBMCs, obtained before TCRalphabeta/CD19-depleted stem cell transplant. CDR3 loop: CSARDTGVHDAIYF. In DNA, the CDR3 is TGCAGTGCTCGAGATACTGGGGTTCACGACGCCATATATTTT.